This TCR beta chain was identified in a study of cytotoxic CD8 clonotypes in ibrutinib-treated CLL. Study as a whole: After treatment lasting a median 12 months, range 6 to 36, response samples were collected.

The ends were cut back, 4 bases at V and 0 bases at J, with 12 bases in the middle. This CDR3 is 15 amino acids long. Germline V gene lookup returns CDR1 MNHNY and CDR2 SVGAGI (reference sequence). Library input was about 1.8 micrograms of DNA from cryopreserved PBMCs. Profiled with immunoSEQ multiplex PCR; TCRdb holds only in-frame clones, not every one. Of some 300,000 clones listed, about 77% were seen once; the top ten hold under 8.5%. General study points: Sustained-remission patients were sampled at different times than progressing patients were.

A word on this clone: As yet, its antigen is unknown.

The V and J genes are TRBV6-6 and TRBJ1-2; D is unresolved. The clonotype was recovered from a human donor with chronic lymphocytic leukemia. Sequenced material: PBMCs, taken before ibrutinib treatment. CDR3 sequence (DNA): TGTGCCAGCAGTTTCCCCGCCCCAACTAACTATGGCTACACCTTC. Its translation is CASSFPAPTNYGYTF.